The entry that follows covers one TCR beta chain sequence. This CDR3 has 16 amino acids. Germline V gives CDR1 ENHRY, CDR2 SYGVKD. V lost 3 bases, J lost 2 bases, and 6 bases stayed unmatched. These data come from a study of blood T cell repertoires in COVID-19. As processed by the authors: Amplifying reference gene primers gave estimates of nucleated cell counts. Method: immunoSEQ multiplex PCR; TCRdb's copy keeps in-frame clones and lacks some. V and J calls and clone size are given by that table; D and trimming were obtained from the DNA. The sample has around 30,000 clones, 75% to 90% seen once. The chain recombines TRBV10-3 with TRBJ2-1; 8 positions match TRBD2. This TCR came from a human donor in a cohort sampled during active COVID-19. Sequenced material: peripheral blood. CDR3 sequence (DNA): TGTGCCATCAGTGACCCACTAGCGGAAACCTACAATGAGCAGTTCTTC. This sequence encodes CAISDPLAETYNEQFF.